Described below is a single T cell receptor (beta chain) sequence and its context. The data stem from a study of T cell changes during pregnancy in multiple sclerosis. Measured with immunoSEQ multiplex PCR; TCRdb has only the in-frame clones, and not every one. The table includes about 49,000 clones, 90% to 95% detected once. The CDR3 consists of 13 residues. CDR1 is LNHDA and CDR2 is SQIVND in the germline V gene (reference sequence). The V and J ends lost 4 bases and 2 bases respectively, with 9 bases between them. J is TRBJ2-7 and V is TRBV19, with D perhaps TRBD1 (6 bases). The sequencing used CD8+ T cells from peripheral blood mononuclear cells, collected before pregnancy. The source is a female donor with multiple sclerosis, enrolled in a pregnancy study. The CDR3 sequence: CASSTGVTYEQYF. CDR3 nucleotide sequence: TGTGCCAGTAGTACAGGGGTTACCTACGAGCAGTACTTC.